The 21 T cell receptor beta chains given below trace back to one sample, sequenced in a study of blood T cell repertoires in COVID-19. Clones were read by immunoSEQ multiplex PCR, and TCRdb kept only the in-frame ones, dropping some. The data contain around 200,000 clones, about 89% of them seen just once; the ten biggest clones take up roughly 3.3%. Sequenced material: peripheral blood. These receptors were taken from a man aged 70 or older with acute or convalescent COVID-19.

The gene calls are TRBV7-8 and TRBJ1-5; maybe TRBD1 (5 bases). The length of the CDR3 is 15 residues. V dropped 4 bases and J dropped 2 bases, with 12 bases sitting between them. Germline V gene data show CDR1 as SGHVS and CDR2 as FQNEAQ. The CDR3 DNA reads TGTGCCAGCAGCTCTCCGGGGGGGGGCAATCAGCCCCAGCATTTT. Translation: CASSSPGGGNQPQHF.

This chain links TRBV19 with TRBJ2-3, with D possibly being TRBD1 (6 bases). The CDR3 totals 14 residues. Looked up from germline, CDR1 is LNHDA and CDR2 is SQIVND (reference sequence). V lost 5 bases, J lost 5 bases, and 14 bases lay in between. The CDR3 here is CASSAKYREDTQYF. The CDR3 nucleotides read TGTGCCAGTAGTGCAAAATACAGGGAAGATACGCAGTATTTT.

V is TRBV4-1 and J is TRBJ2-4; D not resolved. Trimming took off 6 bases at V and 15 bases at J, with 6 bases between the two ends. Germline-derived CDR1 and CDR2 are MGHRA and YSYEKL. This CDR3 is built from 8 residues. The CDR3 DNA follows: TGCGCCAGCAGTCGCAGGTACTTC. This gives the protein CASSRRYF.

The rearrangement uses TRBV2 and TRBJ1-6; D unresolved. The V end was cut by 7 bases, the J end by 5 bases, with 9 bases between. The germline gives CDR1 SNHLY, CDR2 FYNNEI. This CDR3 comprises 13 residues. CDR3 in amino acids: CASNRRDNSPLHF. The CDR3, as DNA: TGTGCCAGCAATCGGAGGGATAATTCACCCCTCCACTTT.

The J gene is TRBJ2-1, the V gene TRBV28; 11 bases align to TRBD2. Trimming cost V 5 bases and J 8 bases; bases outside gene matches: 8. CDR1 MDHEN and CDR2 SYDVKM come from the germline V gene. There are 15 residues in the CDR3. The CDR3, as DNA: TGTGCCAGCAGTAGTGCCGGGACTAGCGGTGATGAGCAGTTCTTC. It is translated as CASSSAGTSGDEQFF.

This clone appeared a few times. The rearrangement links TRBV4-1 to TRBJ1-5, with unresolved D. Germline V gives CDR1 MGHRA, CDR2 YSYEKL. The CDR3 length is 13 residues. V was cut by 1 base and J by 8 bases, with 9 bases left in between. The CDR3 loop reads CASSQALPEPQHF. Here the CDR3 DNA reads TGCGCCAGCAGCCAAGCCCTGCCGGAGCCCCAGCATTTT.

V and J are TRBV9 and TRBJ1-4; tentatively, D is TRBD1 (5 bases). Trimming left V 3 bases short and J 11 bases short, with 14 bases between. Per the germline V gene, CDR1 is SGDLS and CDR2 is YYNGEE. The CDR3 spans 13 residues. The CDR3, as DNA: TGTGCCAGCAGCGAGGGACTGCTTTCGAAACTGTTTTTT. It codes for CASSEGLLSKLFF.

The J gene is TRBJ2-3, the V gene TRBV27; TRBD2 matches at 8 bases. V lost 3 bases to trimming and J lost 4 bases; unmatched junction nucleotides: 15. The germline V gene has CDR1 MNHEY and CDR2 SMNVEV (reference sequence). This CDR3 is built from 18 residues. As DNA, the CDR3 is TGTGCCAGCAGTTTCATGGGACTAGGAGTATTATCTTCAGATACGCAGTATTTT. It yields the protein CASSFMGLGVLSSDTQYF.

CDR3 in DNA: TGTGCCGGAGGGGGGGCCTACGAGCAGTACTTC. It yields the protein CAGGGAYEQYF. This sequence joins TRBV5-6 and TRBJ2-7; D is possibly TRBD2 (7 bases). The CDR3 runs to 11 residues. V was clipped by 10 bases and J by 2 bases, with 10 bases between them. Germline V gene data show CDR1 as SGHDT and CDR2 as YYEEEE.

This chain uses TRBV6-2 or TRBV6-3 with TRBJ2-2; 9 bases line up with TRBD1. The CDR3 runs 16 residues. Looked up from germline, CDR1 is MNHEY and CDR2 is SVGEGT. V dropped 4 bases and J dropped 7; count of bases not matched to a gene: 10. CDR3: CASSSHGTGKIGELFF. The CDR3 bases are TGTGCCAGCAGTTCCCACGGGACAGGGAAGATCGGGGAGCTGTTTTTT.

This clone came up once. The gene calls are TRBV12-5 and TRBJ2-2; 7 positions match TRBD1. Losses at the gene ends were 6 bases for V and 6 bases for J; bases not matched to a gene: 7. CDR3 size: 14 residues. CDR1 and CDR2 from the germline V gene are LGHNT and FRNRAP. CDR3 loop: CASGPGQVPGELFF. In DNA form, the CDR3 reads TGTGCTAGTGGCCCTGGACAGGTGCCCGGGGAGCTGTTTTTT.

The J gene is TRBJ1-2, the V gene TRBV2, with 7 bases matching TRBD1. Germline lookup yields CDR1 SNHLY and CDR2 FYNNEI. V trimming: 10 bases; J trimming: 3 bases; junction bases outside the gene matches: 5. The length of the CDR3 is 12 residues. The DNA of the CDR3 is TGTGCCATCCTTGACAGGGACTATGGCTACACCTTC. Amino acid sequence: CAILDRDYGYTF. Full variable domain (outside the CDR3, taken from reference TRBV2 and TRBJ1-2): EPEVTQTPSHQVTQMGQEVILRCVPISNHLYFYWYRQILGQKVEFLVSFYNNEISEKSEIFDDQFSVERPDGSNFTLKIRSTKLEDSAMYFCAILDRDYGYTFGSGTRLTVV.

The count of this clone is one. The chain links TRBV28 to TRBJ2-7; 7 nucleotides match TRBD1. CDR3 size: 13 residues. V was pared by 4 bases and J by 5 bases, with 5 bases of the junction left unmatched. Germline CDR1 reads MDHEN; CDR2 reads SYDVKM. DNA for the CDR3: TGTGCCAGCAGTTCGGGACAGAGCCACGAGCAGTACTTC. It specifies CASSSGQSHEQYF.

The chain recombines TRBV6-5 with TRBJ2-6; no clear D. Per the germline V gene, CDR1 is MNHEY and CDR2 is SVGAGI. This CDR3 comprises 15 residues. Trimming left V 3 bases short and J 0 bases short, with 6 bases between. The CDR3 sequence: CASSYEFSGANVLTF. CDR3 sequence (DNA): TGTGCCAGCAGTTATGAGTTCTCTGGGGCCAACGTCCTGACTTTC.

The chain links TRBV5-1 to TRBJ2-5; possibly TRBD1 for D (5 bases). V gave up 4 bases and J gave up 2 bases, with 15 bases separating them. The V gene's germline CDR1 is SGHRS and CDR2 YFSETQ. The CDR3 is 15 amino acids. CDR3 bases: TGCGCCAGCAGCGCTGACGGCAGGGCTCAAGAGACCCAGTACTTC. Translation gives CASSADGRAQETQYF.

The chain combines TRBV28 with TRBJ1-3; TRBD1 might be the D (5 bases). V lost 6 bases, J lost 0 bases, and 24 bases lay in between. There are 19 residues in the CDR3. Germline CDR1 and CDR2: MDHEN and SYDVKM. CDR3 in DNA: TGTGCCAGCAGCCTGCGGCAGGGTAGGCTTGGATTCTCTGGAAACACCATATATTTT. Its protein is CASSLRQGRLGFSGNTIYF.

This clone was counted a single time. This chain connects TRBV19 to TRBJ1-3; 7 nucleotides match TRBD1. J lost 7 bases, V lost 6 bases, and 9 bases had no gene match. Germline V gene sequence: CDR1 LNHDA, CDR2 SQIVND (reference sequence). This CDR3 region has 14 residues. CDR3 region: CASSSDRARNTIYF. The CDR3 DNA reads TGTGCCAGTAGCTCTGACAGGGCACGGAACACCATATATTTT. Filled out from reference TRBV19 and TRBJ1-3, the complete variable domain reads DGGITQSPKYLFRKEGQNVTLSCEQNLNHDAMYWYRQDPGQGLRLIYYSQIVNDFQKGDIAEGYSVSREKKESFPLTVTSAQKNPTAFYLCASSSDRARNTIYFGEGSWLTVV.

The rearrangement uses TRBV28 and TRBJ2-7; 8 nucleotides line up with TRBD1. After removal of 5 bases from V and 2 bases from J, the junction contained 8 bases not matched to a gene. CDR3 length equals 15 residues. The V gene's germline CDR1 is MDHEN and CDR2 SYDVKM. The CDR3 nucleotides read TGTGCCAGCAGTCCCTCAGAGGACAGGGCCTACGAGCAGTACTTC. This sequence encodes CASSPSEDRAYEQYF.

This rearrangement joins TRBV11-3 to TRBJ1-5; TRBD1 might be the D (6 bases). Per the germline V gene, CDR1 is SGHNT and CDR2 is YENEEA. This CDR3 region has 16 residues. CDR3 amino acids: CVRLPPRGAITQPQHF. The CDR3 DNA sequence: TGTGTCAGACTCCCCCCTCGGGGGGCGATAACCCAGCCCCAGCATTTT.

The chain has TRBV5-1 and TRBJ1-5, with 7 bases lining up with TRBD1. Germline V gene data show CDR1 as SGHRS and CDR2 as YFSETQ. Unmatched junction bases numbered 5, after V lost 4 bases and J lost 7 bases. CDR3 length equals 13 residues. The CDR3 loop is CASSAGQSQPQHF. CDR3 nucleotide sequence: TGCGCCAGCAGCGCGGGACAGTCCCAGCCCCAGCATTTT.

The gene calls are TRBV5-4 and TRBJ1-6, with D unresolved. Germline-derived CDR1 and CDR2 are SGHNT and YYREEE (reference sequence). This CDR3 is built from 13 residues. Trimming removed 0 bases at V and 7 bases at J, with 5 bases between. The CDR3 region is CASSLAGNSPLHF. The CDR3 nucleotides read TGTGCCAGCAGCTTGGCCGGGAATTCACCCCTCCACTTT.